These T cell receptor beta chains were read from a single sample in a study of Tregs in tolerant kidney transplant recipients. Assay used: immunoSEQ multiplex PCR; TCRdb lists only in-frame clones, some missing. Of some 70,000 clones in the sample, 80% to 85% were seen once. Input material: CD4+ T cells from blood. The receptors here all came from a human donor in good health. Each CDR3 is given with its conserved first and last residue. A D gene is named only where the DNA matches it firmly. Not every row has a clone size; where given, it reads once, few, many or a size class.

cdr3_length: 17; clone_size: -; j_call: TRBJ2-4; v_call: TRBV14; d_call: -; cdr3_aa: CASSQGLGLLAKNIQYF; cdr3_nt: TGTGCCAGCAGCCAAGGGTTGGGCCTGTTAGCCAAAAACATTCAGTACTTC
cdr3_length: 14; clone_size: -; j_call: TRBJ2-1; v_call: TRBV6-5; d_call: -; cdr3_aa: CASSRGTDIDEQFF; cdr3_nt: TGTGCCAGCAGCCGGGGAACCGATATCGATGAGCAGTTCTTC
cdr3_length: 12; clone_size: -; j_call: TRBJ2-1; v_call: TRBV5-6; d_call: -; cdr3_aa: CASNSLDNEQFF; cdr3_nt: TGTGCCAGCAACAGCCTAGACAATGAGCAGTTCTTC
cdr3_length: 13; clone_size: -; j_call: TRBJ1-5; v_call: TRBV7-2; d_call: -; cdr3_aa: CASSHDPNQPQHF; cdr3_nt: TGTGCCAGCAGCCACGACCCCAATCAGCCCCAGCATTTT
cdr3_length: 17; clone_size: -; j_call: TRBJ2-7; v_call: TRBV5-1; d_call: TRBD2; cdr3_aa: CASSLDLAGGIAYEQYF; cdr3_nt: TGCGCCAGCAGCTTGGACCTAGCGGGAGGCATTGCCTACGAGCAGTACTTC
cdr3_length: 13; clone_size: -; j_call: TRBJ1-2; v_call: TRBV6-5; d_call: -; cdr3_aa: CASSYGQHYGYTF; cdr3_nt: TGTGCCAGCAGTTACGGACAGCACTATGGCTACACCTTC
cdr3_length: 15; clone_size: few; j_call: TRBJ2-5; v_call: TRBV11-2; d_call: -; cdr3_aa: CASSLGDRYQETQYF; cdr3_nt: TGTGCCAGCAGCTTAGGAGACAGGTACCAAGAGACCCAGTACTTC
cdr3_length: 14; clone_size: -; j_call: TRBJ2-3; v_call: TRBV11-3; d_call: -; cdr3_aa: CASSPEAGTDTQYF; cdr3_nt: TGTGCCAGCAGCCCGGAAGCGGGCACAGATACGCAGTATTTT
cdr3_length: 11; clone_size: -; j_call: TRBJ2-5; v_call: TRBV7-2; d_call: -; cdr3_aa: CASSSAETQYF; cdr3_nt: TGTGCCAGCAGCTCTGCGGAGACCCAGTACTTC
cdr3_length: 14; clone_size: -; j_call: TRBJ1-1; v_call: TRBV7-9; d_call: -; cdr3_aa: CASSLPGGSTEAFF; cdr3_nt: TGTGCCAGCAGCTTACCGGGAGGGAGCACTGAAGCTTTCTTT
cdr3_length: 15; clone_size: -; j_call: TRBJ1-1; v_call: TRBV18; d_call: TRBD1; cdr3_aa: CASSRTGEGATEAFF; cdr3_nt: TGTGCCAGCTCCCGGACAGGGGAAGGGGCCACTGAAGCTTTCTTT
cdr3_length: 15; clone_size: -; j_call: TRBJ1-5; v_call: TRBV2; d_call: -; cdr3_aa: CASTTQSVGNQPQHF; cdr3_nt: TGTGCCAGCACCACCCAGAGTGTAGGCAATCAGCCCCAGCATTTT
cdr3_length: 15; clone_size: -; j_call: TRBJ2-1; v_call: TRBV7-9; d_call: -; cdr3_aa: CASSPGLSSYNEQFF; cdr3_nt: TGTGCCAGCAGCCCCGGGCTTAGCTCCTACAATGAGCAGTTCTTC
cdr3_length: 16; clone_size: -; j_call: TRBJ2-1; v_call: TRBV9; d_call: TRBD1; cdr3_aa: CASSVVGTGTGNEQFF; cdr3_nt: TGTGCCAGCAGCGTAGTGGGTACAGGGACAGGCAATGAGCAGTTCTTC
cdr3_length: 14; clone_size: -; j_call: TRBJ2-7; v_call: TRBV7-2; d_call: TRBD2; cdr3_aa: CASSLELAAYEQYF; cdr3_nt: TGTGCCAGCAGCTTAGAACTAGCGGCCTACGAGCAGTACTTC
cdr3_length: 15; clone_size: -; j_call: TRBJ1-3; v_call: TRBV5-1; d_call: -; cdr3_aa: CASSFSGASGNTIYF; cdr3_nt: TGCGCCAGCAGCTTCAGCGGGGCGTCAGGAAACACCATATATTTT
cdr3_length: 13; clone_size: -; j_call: TRBJ2-7; v_call: TRBV23-1; d_call: -; cdr3_aa: CASPKARGYEQYF; cdr3_nt: TGCGCCAGCCCTAAAGCCCGGGGTTACGAGCAGTACTTC
cdr3_length: 12; clone_size: -; j_call: TRBJ2-1; v_call: TRBV2; d_call: -; cdr3_aa: CATAFWGNEQFF; cdr3_nt: TGTGCCACCGCCTTTTGGGGCAATGAGCAGTTCTTC
cdr3_length: 15; clone_size: -; j_call: TRBJ2-3; v_call: TRBV6-5; d_call: -; cdr3_aa: CASSYFAASTDTQYF; cdr3_nt: TGTGCCAGCAGTTACTTTGCGGCTAGCACAGATACGCAGTATTTT
cdr3_length: 16; clone_size: -; j_call: TRBJ2-2; v_call: TRBV9; d_call: TRBD1; cdr3_aa: CASSVGTGFFIGELFF; cdr3_nt: TGTGCCAGCAGCGTGGGGACAGGGTTTTTCATCGGGGAGCTGTTTTTT
cdr3_length: 12; clone_size: -; j_call: TRBJ2-1; v_call: TRBV19; d_call: -; cdr3_aa: CASSPRAAEQFF; cdr3_nt: TGTGCCAGTAGTCCCCGGGCCGCTGAGCAGTTCTTC
cdr3_length: 14; clone_size: once; j_call: TRBJ1-1; v_call: TRBV27; d_call: -; cdr3_aa: CASSRRGRITEAFF; cdr3_nt: TGTGCCAGCAGTCGAAGGGGGAGGATCACTGAAGCTTTCTTT
cdr3_length: 14; clone_size: -; j_call: TRBJ2-5; v_call: TRBV5-4; d_call: -; cdr3_aa: CASSQERLVETQYF; cdr3_nt: TGTGCCAGCAGCCAAGAAAGGCTAGTTGAGACCCAGTACTTC
cdr3_length: 12; clone_size: -; j_call: TRBJ1-3; v_call: TRBV7-8; d_call: -; cdr3_aa: CASRDIGNTIYF; cdr3_nt: TGTGCCAGCAGGGATATTGGAAACACCATATATTTT
cdr3_length: 13; clone_size: -; j_call: TRBJ2-4; v_call: TRBV5-4; d_call: -; cdr3_aa: CASSRTGSDIQYF; cdr3_nt: TGTGCCAGCAGCCGTACAGGGTCGGACATTCAGTACTTC
cdr3_length: 13; clone_size: -; j_call: TRBJ1-1; v_call: TRBV11-2; d_call: -; cdr3_aa: CASSFGVSEEAFF; cdr3_nt: TGTGCCAGCAGCTTCGGTGTTTCCGAAGAAGCTTTCTTT
cdr3_length: 14; clone_size: -; j_call: TRBJ1-1; v_call: TRBV2; d_call: -; cdr3_aa: CASRWTEKNTEAFF; cdr3_nt: TGTGCCAGCAGGTGGACGGAAAAGAACACTGAAGCTTTCTTT
cdr3_length: 13; clone_size: -; j_call: TRBJ1-4; v_call: TRBV4-1; d_call: -; cdr3_aa: CASSLVVNEKLFF; cdr3_nt: TGCGCCAGCAGTTTAGTCGTAAATGAAAAACTGTTTTTT
cdr3_length: 15; clone_size: medium-sized; j_call: TRBJ2-3; v_call: TRBV9; d_call: -; cdr3_aa: CASSAYGGGADTQYF; cdr3_nt: TGTGCCAGCAGCGCGTACGGTGGTGGGGCAGATACGCAGTATTTT
cdr3_length: 15; clone_size: -; j_call: TRBJ2-7; v_call: TRBV4-2; d_call: -; cdr3_aa: CASSQDSGEMREQYF; cdr3_nt: TGTGCCAGCAGCCAAGATTCCGGAGAAATGAGGGAGCAGTACTTC
cdr3_length: 12; clone_size: -; j_call: TRBJ1-2; v_call: TRBV28; d_call: -; cdr3_aa: CASTTNTGGYTF; cdr3_nt: TGTGCCAGCACGACAAACACGGGGGGCTACACCTTC
cdr3_length: 18; clone_size: -; j_call: TRBJ1-3; v_call: TRBV4-1; d_call: -; cdr3_aa: CASSLRDQEQSSGNTIYF; cdr3_nt: TGCGCCAGCAGCCTCCGGGACCAGGAACAGAGCTCTGGAAACACCATATATTTT
cdr3_length: 18; clone_size: -; j_call: TRBJ2-3; v_call: TRBV7-2; d_call: TRBD1; cdr3_aa: CASSRTYPGTGSTDTQYF; cdr3_nt: TGTGCCAGCAGCCGAACTTATCCCGGGACAGGTAGCACAGATACGCAGTATTTT
cdr3_length: 16; clone_size: -; j_call: TRBJ1-1; v_call: TRBV4-3; d_call: -; cdr3_aa: CASSQVWPGTPSEAFF; cdr3_nt: TGCGCCAGCAGCCAAGTGTGGCCCGGGACACCGTCTGAAGCTTTCTTT
cdr3_length: 18; clone_size: once; j_call: TRBJ2-1; v_call: TRBV18; d_call: TRBD2; cdr3_aa: CASSPVMIGTSGVGEQFF; cdr3_nt: TGTGCCAGCTCACCCGTGATGATCGGGACTAGCGGGGTCGGCGAGCAGTTCTTC
cdr3_length: 15; clone_size: -; j_call: TRBJ1-5; v_call: TRBV5-1; d_call: -; cdr3_aa: CASSLNGNSNQPQHF; cdr3_nt: TGCGCCAGCAGCTTGAACGGGAATAGCAATCAGCCCCAGCATTTT
cdr3_length: 13; clone_size: -; j_call: TRBJ2-3; v_call: TRBV7-2; d_call: -; cdr3_aa: CASSSMPGDTQYF; cdr3_nt: TGTGCCAGCAGCTCTATGCCGGGGGATACGCAGTATTTT
cdr3_length: 14; clone_size: -; j_call: TRBJ2-3; v_call: TRBV5-1; d_call: -; cdr3_aa: CASSLSQPTDTQYF; cdr3_nt: TGCGCCAGCAGCTTGTCACAACCGACAGATACGCAGTATTTT
cdr3_length: 13; clone_size: -; j_call: TRBJ2-5; v_call: TRBV28; d_call: TRBD1; cdr3_aa: CASSLTGAKTQYF; cdr3_nt: TGTGCCAGCAGTTTAACAGGGGCGAAGACCCAGTACTTC
cdr3_length: 12; clone_size: -; j_call: TRBJ2-5; v_call: TRBV7-9; d_call: TRBD1; cdr3_aa: CASIGGGETQYF; cdr3_nt: TGTGCCAGCATAGGGGGCGGTGAGACCCAGTACTTC
cdr3_length: 16; clone_size: once; j_call: TRBJ2-1; v_call: TRBV7-3; d_call: -; cdr3_aa: CASSPLGLALYNEQFF; cdr3_nt: TGTGCCAGCAGCCCCCTCGGCCTAGCGCTATACAATGAGCAGTTCTTC
cdr3_length: 11; clone_size: -; j_call: TRBJ2-7; v_call: TRBV6-4; d_call: -; cdr3_aa: CASRWAYEQYF; cdr3_nt: TGTGCCAGCAGGTGGGCCTACGAGCAGTACTTC
cdr3_length: 15; clone_size: -; j_call: TRBJ1-1; v_call: TRBV9; d_call: -; cdr3_aa: CASSVRAGLNTEAFF; cdr3_nt: TGTGCCAGCAGCGTAAGGGCAGGCTTGAACACTGAAGCTTTCTTT
cdr3_length: 15; clone_size: -; j_call: TRBJ1-1; v_call: TRBV18; d_call: -; cdr3_aa: CASSPDPGQDTEAFF; cdr3_nt: TGTGCCAGCTCACCGGACCCAGGTCAGGACACTGAAGCTTTCTTT
cdr3_length: 14; clone_size: -; j_call: TRBJ1-2; v_call: TRBV5-6; d_call: -; cdr3_aa: CASSSLTVNYGYTF; cdr3_nt: TGTGCCAGCAGCTCTCTAACAGTGAACTATGGCTACACCTTC
cdr3_length: 15; clone_size: -; j_call: TRBJ2-1; v_call: TRBV9; d_call: TRBD1; cdr3_aa: CASSPHSTGNNEQFF; cdr3_nt: TGTGCCAGCAGCCCACACTCGACAGGGAACAATGAGCAGTTCTTC
cdr3_length: 15; clone_size: few; j_call: TRBJ2-5; v_call: TRBV27; d_call: TRBD2; cdr3_aa: CASRLFGGRAETQYF; cdr3_nt: TGTGCCAGCAGACTCTTTGGCGGGAGGGCCGAGACCCAGTACTTC
cdr3_length: 17; clone_size: -; j_call: TRBJ1-1; v_call: TRBV7-2; d_call: -; cdr3_aa: CASSPIVAGAAGTEAFF; cdr3_nt: TGTGCCAGCAGTCCAATCGTGGCAGGGGCTGCGGGCACTGAAGCTTTCTTT
cdr3_length: 11; clone_size: -; j_call: TRBJ2-1; v_call: TRBV9; d_call: -; cdr3_aa: CASSRVDEQFF; cdr3_nt: TGTGCCAGCAGCAGGGTCGATGAGCAGTTCTTC